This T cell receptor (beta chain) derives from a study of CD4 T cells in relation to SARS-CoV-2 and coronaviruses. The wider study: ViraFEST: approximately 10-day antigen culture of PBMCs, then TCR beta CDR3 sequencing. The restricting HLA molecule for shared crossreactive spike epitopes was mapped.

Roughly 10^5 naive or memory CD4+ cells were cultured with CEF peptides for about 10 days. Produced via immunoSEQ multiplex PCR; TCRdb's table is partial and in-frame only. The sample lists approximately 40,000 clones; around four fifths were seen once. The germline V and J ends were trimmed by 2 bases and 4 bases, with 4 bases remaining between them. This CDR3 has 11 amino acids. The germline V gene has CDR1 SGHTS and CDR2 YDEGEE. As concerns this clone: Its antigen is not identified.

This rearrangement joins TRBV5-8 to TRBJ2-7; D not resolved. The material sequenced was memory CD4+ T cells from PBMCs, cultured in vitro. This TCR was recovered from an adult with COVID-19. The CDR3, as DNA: TGTGCCAGCAGCTTAAGGTACGAGCAGTACTTC. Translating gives CASSLRYEQYF. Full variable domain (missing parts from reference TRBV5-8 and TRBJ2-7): EAGVTQSPTHLIKTRGQQATLRCSPISGHTSVYWYQQALGLGLQFLLWYDEGEERNRGNFPPRFSGRQFPNYSSELNVNALELEDSALYLCASSLRYEQYFGPGTRLTVT.